What follows is one T cell receptor (beta chain) and its context. The CDR3 spans 16 residues. V was clipped by 2 bases and J by 4 bases; unmatched bases: 7. Germline V gives CDR1 SGHVS, CDR2 FQNEAQ. Profiled with immunoSEQ multiplex PCR; TCRdb holds only in-frame clones, not every one. Among about 200,000 clones listed, about 87% were seen once. The sample is drawn from a study of blood T cell repertoires in COVID-19. Across the study: T cells, B-cell-depleted T cells, or PBMCs provided the cDNA or gDNA that served as material.

The chain recombines TRBV7-8 with TRBJ1-1, with 10 bases matching TRBD1. The receptor was isolated from a man in his fifties or sixties with acute or convalescent COVID-19. Sequencing used peripheral blood. The CDR3 DNA sequence: TGTGCCAGCAGCTTAAGGACAGGGGGATGGGGCACTGAAGCTTTCTTT. It encodes CASSLRTGGWGTEAFF.